This T cell receptor (beta chain) was sequenced in a study of T cells after yellow fever vaccination (dated 2019 in TCRdb). Regarding the complete study: The SMART-Seq v4 Ultra Low Input RNA kit was used to prepare libraries from fractions with low cell numbers. Two healthy male donors made up the cohort, one aged 18 to 29 years and the other aged 30 to 40 years. Blood was drawn at multiple timepoints before and after primary and secondary immunization, with bulk PBMC replicates and cell subsets isolated. To follow T-cell clones before and after both primary and booster YFV17D yellow fever vaccination, bulk TCR alpha and beta repertoires underwent longitudinal sequencing. On the study overall, not on this receptor specifically: A small share of clonotypes was detected in both CD4 and CD8 compartments, with the overlap likely arising from convergent recombination. After the booster, most of the clones that had expanded following primary vaccination were detected again (just under 97% of CD4 and 80% to 90% of CD8), which suggests that memory was broadly maintained. The study included only two donors, which limits how far the findings can be generalized. Computational filtering was needed because FACS-sorted repertoires could contain abundant contaminating clonotypes from the bulk population. Compared with the primary T-cell response, the secondary T-cell response was weaker but faster, peaking on day 5 rather than day 15.

This clonotype was seen only a few times. What this receptor recognizes is not known. The sample holds no much larger clone one base away, and base qualities are not on file. TCRdb records Illumina NovaSeq 6000 as the sequencer. Synthesis of TCR cDNA relied on 5'RACE template switching, a step that introduced a universal primer site along with unique molecular identifiers. Priming of cDNA synthesis was performed from both the TCR alpha and TCR beta constant segments. Libraries were amplified in two PCR steps, with sample barcodes and sequencing adapters added in the second step. Sequencing of the libraries was done on either Illumina HiSeq 2500 (2x100 bp) or NovaSeq (2x150 bp). From the authors' description of their analysis: Demultiplexing of reads and collapsing into UMI consensus sequences were performed with MIGEC, and V(D)J alignment was carried out with MiXCR. Using edgeR on replicate PBMC samples, clonotypes were called vaccine-responding if FDR was below 0.01 and the log2 fold change was above 5 up to day 15. CD4 or CD8 identity was assigned to each bulk clonotype according to whether the clonotype was present at higher abundance in the sequenced CD4 repertoire or the sequenced CD8 repertoire. The public sequencing data were trimmed at Q25 with fastp and processed into clonotypes with MiXCR by TCRdb, which kept only in-frame beta chains. Identical CDR3 protein sequences are pooled into one entry, listed with their most common genes and DNA. The V and J calls and clone size come from TCRdb's table, not from the authors' own analysis. Recorded for this sample are about 330,000 distinct CDR3 sequences; roughly 4% of them occurred a single time. The top ten clones comprise 20% to 25% of the sample.

In the paper's terms, the treatment or condition label means: live attenuated yellow fever vaccine strain. Two biological replicates of bulk PBMCs were collected at each blood-draw timepoint. PBMCs were isolated from peripheral blood using a standard Ficoll-Paque protocol. TriZol was used to extract RNA from bulk PBMCs, from CD4 and CD8 fractions, and from dextramer-positive and dextramer-negative fractions. The junction shows trimming of 3 bases on V and 10 bases on J, and the gene matches do not reach 10 bases of it. From a lookup of the germline V gene, CDR1 and CDR2 are LGHNA and YNFKEQ. CDR3 length: 16 amino acids, cysteine to phenylalanine. Only CDR3 DNA is held: 48 bases, read in frame from base 1.

The specimen comprised PBMCs, sampled 5 days after the yellow fever booster vaccination. The receptor chain draws on TRBV4-2 and TRBJ2-2; 11 middle bases align to TRBD2. The TCR sequence derives from a young man who received the YFV17D yellow fever vaccine. The DNA is TGTGCCAGCAGCCAGGCCCTAGCGGGGGGCTCGGAGGAGCTGTTTTTT. It translates to CASSQALAGGSEELFF.